The following is a TCR beta chain sequence with its context. Its antigen is unknown. This sample stems from a study of blood T cells in healthy people across ages. The authors ran a second PCR of roughly 6 to 11 cycles using a sample-barcoded 5' primer and a J-beta primer mix. Each CDR3 protein gets one entry after TCRdb re-called the 5' RACE reads with MiXCR. The sample lists fewer than 1,200,000 distinct CDR3 sequences; less than 25% were seen once. Aged roughly 6 to 95, donors were systemically healthy Caucasians from Russia. Study-wide results and caveats: The donors' CMV status was not determined, possibly confounding changes in expanded clonotypes. Unsorted PBMCs blocked a conclusive comparison of naive and antigen-experienced cells.

Germline CDR1 is SGHRS and CDR2 is YFSETQ. CDR3 length: 18 amino acids. Germline trimming cut 3 bases from V and 5 bases from J; bases unmatched to any gene: 16. The sample also formed part of further work on T cells of mothers and their children.

The chain links TRBV5-1 to TRBJ1-2, with 10 bases matching TRBD1. Sample: blood. The sequence was collected from a girl between 2 and 10 years old in good health. As DNA, the CDR3 is TGCGCCAGCAGCTCGGGGGGGACAGGGGCACCCCGGAGATATGGCTACACCTTC. This sequence encodes CASSSGGTGAPRRYGYTF.